Many counts were recorded for the clone carrying this T cell receptor beta chain. TCRdb used MiXCR to reprocess the PCR reads, holding one entry per CDR3 protein. The sample gives hundreds of thousands of distinct CDR3 sequences, about 20% of which show up once; 0.85% to 0.9% is in the top ten. This entry is derived from a study of molecular identifiers for immune sequencing clone quantification. V shed 3 bases and J 0 bases; nucleotides not matched to a gene: 3. CDR1 and CDR2 from the germline V gene are MNHEY and SMNVEV (reference sequence). CDR3 length: 17 amino acids. V gene TRBV27 combines with J gene TRBJ2-1; 12 nucleotides line up with TRBD2. Sequenced material: naive CD8+ T cells from blood, with Jurkat cell RNA spiked in. Subset of the sample: FACS-sorted CD8+CD4-CCR7+CD45RA+ naive T cells. This TCR was recovered from a human donor in good health. Some libraries in this study had Jurkat cell RNA spiked in. The chain's CDR3 is CASSFGLAGPSYNEQFF. CDR3 nucleotides: TGTGCCAGCAGTTTCGGACTAGCGGGGCCCTCCTACAATGAGCAGTTCTTC.